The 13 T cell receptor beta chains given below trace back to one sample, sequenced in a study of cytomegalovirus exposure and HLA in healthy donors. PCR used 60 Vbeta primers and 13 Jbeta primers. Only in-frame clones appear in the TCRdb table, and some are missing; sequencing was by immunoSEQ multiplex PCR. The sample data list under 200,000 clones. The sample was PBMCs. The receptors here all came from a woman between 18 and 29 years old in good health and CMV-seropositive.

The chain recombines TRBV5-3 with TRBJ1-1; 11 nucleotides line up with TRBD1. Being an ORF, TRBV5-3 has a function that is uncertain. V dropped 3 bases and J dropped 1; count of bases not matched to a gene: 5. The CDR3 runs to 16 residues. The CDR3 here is CARSSGQGAENTEAFF. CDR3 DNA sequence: TGTGCCAGAAGCTCCGGACAGGGGGCTGAGAACACTGAAGCTTTCTTT.

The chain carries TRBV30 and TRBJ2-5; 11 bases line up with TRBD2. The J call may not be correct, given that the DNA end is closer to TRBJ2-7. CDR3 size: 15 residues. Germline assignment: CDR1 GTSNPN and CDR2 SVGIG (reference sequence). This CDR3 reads CAWSILLAGAGEQYF. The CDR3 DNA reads TGTGCCTGGAGTATCCTACTAGCGGGAGCGGGCGAGCAGTACTTC.

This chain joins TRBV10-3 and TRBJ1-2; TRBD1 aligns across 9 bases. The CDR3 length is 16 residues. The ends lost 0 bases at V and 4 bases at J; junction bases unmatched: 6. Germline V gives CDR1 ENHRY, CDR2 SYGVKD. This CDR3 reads CAISESPGTGRYGYTF. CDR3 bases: TGTGCCATCAGTGAGTCGCCCGGGACAGGGCGCTATGGCTACACCTTC.

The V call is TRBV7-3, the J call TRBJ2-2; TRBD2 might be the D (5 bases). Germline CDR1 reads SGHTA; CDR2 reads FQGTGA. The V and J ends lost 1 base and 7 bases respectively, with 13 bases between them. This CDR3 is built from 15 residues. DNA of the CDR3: TGTGCCAGCAGCTTAAGTAGGGCCGCGGGCGGGGAGCTGTTTTTT. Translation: CASSLSRAAGGELFF.

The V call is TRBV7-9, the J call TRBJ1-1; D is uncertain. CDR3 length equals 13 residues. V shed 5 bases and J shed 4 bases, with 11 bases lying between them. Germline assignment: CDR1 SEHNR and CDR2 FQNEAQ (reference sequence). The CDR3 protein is CASSPPGGTEAFF. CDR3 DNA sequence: TGTGCCAGCAGCCCCCCGGGTGGCACTGAAGCTTTCTTT.

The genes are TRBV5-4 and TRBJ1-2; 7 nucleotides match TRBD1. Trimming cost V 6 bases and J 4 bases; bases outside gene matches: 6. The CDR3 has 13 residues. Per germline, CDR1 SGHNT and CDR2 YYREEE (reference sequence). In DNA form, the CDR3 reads TGTGCCAGCACCAGGGACAGACTCTATGGCTACACCTTC. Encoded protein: CASTRDRLYGYTF.

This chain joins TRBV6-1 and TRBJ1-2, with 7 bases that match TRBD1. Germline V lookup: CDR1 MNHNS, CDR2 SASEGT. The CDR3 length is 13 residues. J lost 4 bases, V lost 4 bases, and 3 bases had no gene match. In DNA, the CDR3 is TGTGCCAGCAGTGCGACAGGGTTCTATGGCTACACCTTC. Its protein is CASSATGFYGYTF.

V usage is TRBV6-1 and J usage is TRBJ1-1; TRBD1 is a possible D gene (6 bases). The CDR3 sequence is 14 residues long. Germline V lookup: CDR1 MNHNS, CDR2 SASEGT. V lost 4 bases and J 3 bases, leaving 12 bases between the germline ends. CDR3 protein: CASSVRGGDTEAFF. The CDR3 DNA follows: TGTGCCAGCAGTGTCAGGGGAGGGGACACTGAAGCTTTCTTT.

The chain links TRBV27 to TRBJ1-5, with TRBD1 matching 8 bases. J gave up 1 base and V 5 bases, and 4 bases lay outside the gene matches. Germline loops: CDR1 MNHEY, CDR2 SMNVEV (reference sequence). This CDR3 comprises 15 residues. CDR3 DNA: TGTGCCAGCAGTACACGGACAGGGAGCAATCAGCCCCAGCATTTT. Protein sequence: CASSTRTGSNQPQHF.

CDR3 residues: CASSIGTGAGQPQHF. The CDR3 coding sequence is TGTGCCAGTAGTATCGGGACAGGGGCAGGGCAGCCCCAGCATTTT. The chain uses TRBV19 and TRBJ1-5, with 10 bases fitting TRBD1. V dropped 3 bases and J dropped 7; count of bases not matched to a gene: 6. This CDR3 comprises 15 residues. Germline-derived CDR1 and CDR2 are LNHDA and SQIVND (reference sequence).

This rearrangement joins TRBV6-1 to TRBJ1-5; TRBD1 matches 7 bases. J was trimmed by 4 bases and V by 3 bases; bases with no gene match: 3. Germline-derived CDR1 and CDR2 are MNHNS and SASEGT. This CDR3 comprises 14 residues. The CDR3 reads CASSEVTGNQPQHF. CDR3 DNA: TGTGCCAGCAGTGAGGTGACAGGGAATCAGCCCCAGCATTTT.

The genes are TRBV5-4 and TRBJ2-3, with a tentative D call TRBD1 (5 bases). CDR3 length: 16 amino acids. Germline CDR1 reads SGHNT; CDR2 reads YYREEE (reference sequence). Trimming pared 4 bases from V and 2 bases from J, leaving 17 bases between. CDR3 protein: CASSRPTAGATDTQYF. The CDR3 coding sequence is TGTGCCAGCAGCAGACCGACAGCTGGGGCCACAGATACGCAGTATTTT.

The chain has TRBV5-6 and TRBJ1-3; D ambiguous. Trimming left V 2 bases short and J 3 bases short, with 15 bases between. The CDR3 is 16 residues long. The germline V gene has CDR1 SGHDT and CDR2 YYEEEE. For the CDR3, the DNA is TGTGCCAGCAGCTTCCCCTCCTTAACTGGTGGAAACACCATATATTTT. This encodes CASSFPSLTGGNTIYF.